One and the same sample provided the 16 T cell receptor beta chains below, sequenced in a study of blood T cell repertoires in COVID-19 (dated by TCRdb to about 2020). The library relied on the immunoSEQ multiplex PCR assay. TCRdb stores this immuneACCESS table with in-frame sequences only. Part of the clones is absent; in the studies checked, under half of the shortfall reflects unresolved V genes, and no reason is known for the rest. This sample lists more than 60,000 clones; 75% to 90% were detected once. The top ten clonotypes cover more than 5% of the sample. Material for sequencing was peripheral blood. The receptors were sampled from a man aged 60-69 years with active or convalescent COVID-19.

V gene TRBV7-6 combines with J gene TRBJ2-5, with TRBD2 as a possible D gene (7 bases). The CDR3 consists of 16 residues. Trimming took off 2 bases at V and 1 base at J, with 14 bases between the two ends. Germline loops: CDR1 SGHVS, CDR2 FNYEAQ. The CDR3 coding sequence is TGTGCCAGCAGCTTAAGAAGGGGGGGTTTCCAAGAGACCCAGTACTTC. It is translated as CASSLRRGGFQETQYF.

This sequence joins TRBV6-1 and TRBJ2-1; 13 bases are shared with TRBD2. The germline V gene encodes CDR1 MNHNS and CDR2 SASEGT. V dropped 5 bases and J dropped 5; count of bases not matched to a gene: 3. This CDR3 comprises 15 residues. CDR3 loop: CASSQGLAGNNEQFF. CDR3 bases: TGTGCCAGCAGTCAGGGACTAGCGGGGAACAATGAGCAGTTCTTC.

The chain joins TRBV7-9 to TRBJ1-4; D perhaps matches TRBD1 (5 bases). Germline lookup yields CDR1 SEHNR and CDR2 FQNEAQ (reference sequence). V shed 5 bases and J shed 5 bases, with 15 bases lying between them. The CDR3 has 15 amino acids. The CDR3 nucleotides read TGTGCCAGCAGCCCCACGGGGGGAGGGAATGAAAAACTGTTTTTT. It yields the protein CASSPTGGGNEKLFF.

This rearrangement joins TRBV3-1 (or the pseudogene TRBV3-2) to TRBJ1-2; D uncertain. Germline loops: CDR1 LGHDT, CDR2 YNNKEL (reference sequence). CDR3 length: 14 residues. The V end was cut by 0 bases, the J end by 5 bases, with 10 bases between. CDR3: CASSQDSAGYGYTF. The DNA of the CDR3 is TGTGCCAGCAGCCAAGATAGCGCGGGGTATGGCTACACCTTC.

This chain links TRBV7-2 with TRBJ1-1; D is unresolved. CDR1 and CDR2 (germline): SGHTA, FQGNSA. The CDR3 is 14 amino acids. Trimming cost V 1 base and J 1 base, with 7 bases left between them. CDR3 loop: CASSLEIRNTEAFF. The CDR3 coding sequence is TGTGCCAGCAGCTTAGAAATCCGGAACACTGAAGCTTTCTTT.

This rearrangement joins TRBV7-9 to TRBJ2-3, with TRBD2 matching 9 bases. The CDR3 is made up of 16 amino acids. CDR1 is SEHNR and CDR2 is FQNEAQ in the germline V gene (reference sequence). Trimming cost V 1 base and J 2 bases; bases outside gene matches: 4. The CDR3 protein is CASSLDSGGLTDTQYF. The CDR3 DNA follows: TGTGCCAGCAGCTTAGATAGCGGGGGACTCACAGATACGCAGTATTTT.

CDR3 amino acids: CASSQGGGQMVGGNTIYF. The CDR3 DNA reads TGTGCCAGCAGCCAAGGGGGGGGCCAGATGGTAGGTGGAAACACCATATATTTT. The chain has TRBV9 and TRBJ1-3, with a possible D match to TRBD1 (6 bases). This CDR3 has 18 residues. Per germline, CDR1 SGDLS and CDR2 YYNGEE. Trimming stripped 4 bases from V and 3 bases from J, with 23 bases between.

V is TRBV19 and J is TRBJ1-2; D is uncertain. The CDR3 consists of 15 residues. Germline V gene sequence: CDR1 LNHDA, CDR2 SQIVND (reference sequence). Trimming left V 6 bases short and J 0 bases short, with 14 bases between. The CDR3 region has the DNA TGTGCCAGTAGGCGCTCGGAGCCTTCTAACTATGGCTACACCTTC. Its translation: CASRRSEPSNYGYTF.

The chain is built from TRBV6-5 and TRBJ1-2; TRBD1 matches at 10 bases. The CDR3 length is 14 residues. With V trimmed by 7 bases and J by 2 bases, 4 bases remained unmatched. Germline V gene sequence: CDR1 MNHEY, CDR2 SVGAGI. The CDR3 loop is CASNGQGGNYGYTF. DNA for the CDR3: TGTGCCAGCAATGGACAGGGGGGGAACTATGGCTACACCTTC.

CDR3: CASSLVEGRGYEQYF. The CDR3, as DNA: TGCGCCAGCAGCTTGGTAGAGGGCAGGGGTTACGAGCAGTACTTC. The chain recombines TRBV5-1 with TRBJ2-7; perhaps TRBD1 as D (6 bases). Trimming removed 0 bases from V and 4 bases from J, with 14 bases in between. The CDR3 totals 15 residues. Germline-derived CDR1 and CDR2 are SGHRS and YFSETQ. Full variable domain (rest looked up from reference TRBV5-1 and TRBJ2-7): KAGVTQTPRYLIKTRGQQVTLSCSPISGHRSVSWYQQTPGQGLQFLFEYFSETQRNKGNFPGRFSGRQFSNSRSEMNVSTLELGDSALYLCASSLVEGRGYEQYFGPGTRLTVT.

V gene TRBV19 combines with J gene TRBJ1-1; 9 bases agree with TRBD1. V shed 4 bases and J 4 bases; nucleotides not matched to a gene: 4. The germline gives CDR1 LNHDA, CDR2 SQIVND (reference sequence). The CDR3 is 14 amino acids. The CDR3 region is CASSTGQGGTEAFF. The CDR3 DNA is TGTGCCAGTAGTACGGGACAGGGAGGCACTGAAGCTTTCTTT.

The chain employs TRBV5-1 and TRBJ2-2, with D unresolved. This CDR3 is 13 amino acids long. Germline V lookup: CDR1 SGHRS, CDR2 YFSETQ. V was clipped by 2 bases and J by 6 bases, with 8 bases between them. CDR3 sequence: CASSFIEAGELFF. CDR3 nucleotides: TGCGCCAGCAGCTTCATAGAGGCCGGGGAGCTGTTTTTT.

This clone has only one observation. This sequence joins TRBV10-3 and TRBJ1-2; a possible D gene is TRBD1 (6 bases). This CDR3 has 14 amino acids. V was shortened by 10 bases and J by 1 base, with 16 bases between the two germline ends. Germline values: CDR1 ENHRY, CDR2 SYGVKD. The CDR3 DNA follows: TGTGCCACGAGTTCAGGGGTCCTTAACTATGGCTACACCTTC. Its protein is CATSSGVLNYGYTF.

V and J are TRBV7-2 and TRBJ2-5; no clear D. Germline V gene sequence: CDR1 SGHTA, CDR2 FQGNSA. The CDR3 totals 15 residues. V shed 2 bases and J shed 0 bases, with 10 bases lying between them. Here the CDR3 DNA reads TGTGCCAGCAGCTTAATCGTCGGGTACCAAGAGACCCAGTACTTC. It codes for CASSLIVGYQETQYF.

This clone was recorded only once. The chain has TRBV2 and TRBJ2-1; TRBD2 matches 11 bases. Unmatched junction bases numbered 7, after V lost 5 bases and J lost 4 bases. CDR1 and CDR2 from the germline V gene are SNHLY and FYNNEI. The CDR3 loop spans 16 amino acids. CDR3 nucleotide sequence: TGTGCCAGCAGTTGGATAGCGGGGGGGCTTTACAATGAGCAGTTCTTC. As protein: CASSWIAGGLYNEQFF.

CDR3 protein: CASSPGQEIGTIYF. In DNA form, the CDR3 reads TGTGCCAGCTCACCCGGACAGGAGATTGGCACCATATATTTT. The chain joins TRBV18 to TRBJ1-3; 7 positions match TRBD1. Germline loops: CDR1 KGHSH, CDR2 LQKENI. The CDR3 covers 14 residues. J gave up 9 bases and V 3 bases, and 8 bases lay outside the gene matches.